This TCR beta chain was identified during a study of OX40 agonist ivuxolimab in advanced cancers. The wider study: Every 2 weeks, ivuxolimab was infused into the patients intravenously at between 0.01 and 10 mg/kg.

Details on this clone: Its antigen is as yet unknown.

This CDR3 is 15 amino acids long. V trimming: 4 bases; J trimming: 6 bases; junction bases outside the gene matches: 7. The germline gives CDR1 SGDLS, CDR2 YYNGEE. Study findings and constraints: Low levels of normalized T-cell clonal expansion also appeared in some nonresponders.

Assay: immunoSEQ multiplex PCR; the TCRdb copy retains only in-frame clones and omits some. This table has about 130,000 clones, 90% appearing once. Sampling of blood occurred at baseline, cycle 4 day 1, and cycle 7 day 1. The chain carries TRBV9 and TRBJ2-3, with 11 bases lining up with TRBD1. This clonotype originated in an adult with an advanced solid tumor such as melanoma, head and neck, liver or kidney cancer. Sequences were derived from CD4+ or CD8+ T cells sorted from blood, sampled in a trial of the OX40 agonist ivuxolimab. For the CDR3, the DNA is TGTGCCAGCAGCCCCCGGGACAGGGGGTGGGATACGCAGTATTTT. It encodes CASSPRDRGWDTQYF.